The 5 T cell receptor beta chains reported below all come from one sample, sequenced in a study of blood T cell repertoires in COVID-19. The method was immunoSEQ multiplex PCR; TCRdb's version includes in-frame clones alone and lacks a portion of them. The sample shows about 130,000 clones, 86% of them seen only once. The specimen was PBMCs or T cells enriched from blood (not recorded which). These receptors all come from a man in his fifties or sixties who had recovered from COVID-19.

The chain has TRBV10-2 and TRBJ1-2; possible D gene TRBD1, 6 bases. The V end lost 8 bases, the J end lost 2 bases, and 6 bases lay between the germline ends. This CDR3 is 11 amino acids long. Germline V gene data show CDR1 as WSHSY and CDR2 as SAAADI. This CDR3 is CASGQNYGYTF. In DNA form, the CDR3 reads TGCGCCAGCGGACAGAACTATGGCTACACCTTC.

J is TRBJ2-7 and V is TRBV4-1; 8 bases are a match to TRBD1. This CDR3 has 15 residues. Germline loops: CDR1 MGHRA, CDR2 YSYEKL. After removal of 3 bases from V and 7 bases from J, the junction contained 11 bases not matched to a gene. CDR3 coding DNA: TGCGCCAGCAGCCATGTGGACAGGGAATTTATAGAGCAGTACTTC. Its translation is CASSHVDREFIEQYF.

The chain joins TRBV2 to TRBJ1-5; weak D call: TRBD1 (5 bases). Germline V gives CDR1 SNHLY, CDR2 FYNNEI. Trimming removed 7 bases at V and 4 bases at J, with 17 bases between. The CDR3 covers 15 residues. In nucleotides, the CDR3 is TGTGCCAGCACCGAAGGATCAGGGTCAAATCAGCCCCAGCATTTT. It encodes CASTEGSGSNQPQHF. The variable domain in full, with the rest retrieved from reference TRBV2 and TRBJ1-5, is EPEVTQTPSHQVTQMGQEVILRCVPISNHLYFYWYRQILGQKVEFLVSFYNNEISEKSEIFDDQFSVERPDGSNFTLKIRSTKLEDSAMYFCASTEGSGSNQPQHFGDGTRLSIL.

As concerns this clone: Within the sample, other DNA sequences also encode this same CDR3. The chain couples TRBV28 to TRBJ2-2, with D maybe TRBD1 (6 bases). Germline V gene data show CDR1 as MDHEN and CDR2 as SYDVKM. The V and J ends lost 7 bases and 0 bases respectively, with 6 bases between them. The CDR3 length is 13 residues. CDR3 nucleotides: TGTGCCAGCACAGGGGCGAACACCGGGGAGCTGTTTTTT. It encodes CASTGANTGELFF. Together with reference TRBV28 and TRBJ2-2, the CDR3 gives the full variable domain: DVKVTQSSRYLVKRTGEKVFLECVQDMDHENMFWYRQDPGLGLRLIYFSYDVKMKEKGDIPEGYSVSREKKERFSLILESASTNQTSMYLCASTGANTGELFFGEGSRLTVL.

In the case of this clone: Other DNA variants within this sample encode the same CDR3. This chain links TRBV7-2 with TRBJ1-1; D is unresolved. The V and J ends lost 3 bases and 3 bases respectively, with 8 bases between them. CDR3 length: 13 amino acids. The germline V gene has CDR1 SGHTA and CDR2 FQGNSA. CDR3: CASSFSGDTEAFF. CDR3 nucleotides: TGTGCCAGCAGCTTTTCCGGGGACACTGAAGCTTTCTTT.